Sequencing of this T cell receptor beta chain was carried out in a study of blood T cell repertoires in COVID-19. Background on the study: Donors in the United States, Italy and Spain gave samples during acute or convalescent COVID-19. PBMCs, B-cell-depleted T cells, or T cells provided the cDNA or gDNA that made up the material.

V was shortened by 5 bases and J by 1 base, with 14 bases between the two germline ends. The CDR3 totals 14 residues. Germline CDR1 SQVTM, CDR2 ANQGSEA. Per the study methods: Reference gene primer amplification yielded estimated nucleated cell counts. The data were produced by immunoSEQ multiplex PCR, yet TCRdb's version contains in-frame clones alone and is incomplete. That table is the source of V, J and clone size, and D and trimming were worked out from the DNA. There are approximately 300,000 clones in the sample; about 83% occur only once, and 1.6% lies in the top ten. The gene calls are TRBV29-1 and TRBJ2-5; tentatively, D is TRBD1 (6 bases). The source is a woman aged 50 to 60 with acute or convalescent COVID-19. Specimen: peripheral blood. The CDR3 protein is CSVLGAYLQETQYF. The CDR3 region has the DNA TGCAGCGTTCTGGGGGCCTACCTCCAAGAGACCCAGTACTTC.